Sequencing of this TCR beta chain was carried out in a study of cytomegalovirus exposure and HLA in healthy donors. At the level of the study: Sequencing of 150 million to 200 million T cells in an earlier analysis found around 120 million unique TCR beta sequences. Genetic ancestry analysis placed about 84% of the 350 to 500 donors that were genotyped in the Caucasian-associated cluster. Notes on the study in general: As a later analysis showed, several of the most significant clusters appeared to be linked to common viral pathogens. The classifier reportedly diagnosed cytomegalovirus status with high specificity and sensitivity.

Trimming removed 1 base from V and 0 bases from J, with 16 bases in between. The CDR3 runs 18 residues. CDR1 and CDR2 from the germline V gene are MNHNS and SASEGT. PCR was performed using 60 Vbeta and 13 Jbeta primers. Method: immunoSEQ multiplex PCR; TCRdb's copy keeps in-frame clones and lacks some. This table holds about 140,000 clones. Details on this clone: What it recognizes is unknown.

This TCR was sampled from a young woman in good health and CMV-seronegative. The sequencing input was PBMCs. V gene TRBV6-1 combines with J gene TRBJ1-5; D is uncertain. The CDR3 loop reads CASSEGPYGQISNQPQHF. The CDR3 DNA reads TGTGCCAGCAGTGAAGGTCCTTATGGGCAGATTAGCAATCAGCCCCAGCATTTT.